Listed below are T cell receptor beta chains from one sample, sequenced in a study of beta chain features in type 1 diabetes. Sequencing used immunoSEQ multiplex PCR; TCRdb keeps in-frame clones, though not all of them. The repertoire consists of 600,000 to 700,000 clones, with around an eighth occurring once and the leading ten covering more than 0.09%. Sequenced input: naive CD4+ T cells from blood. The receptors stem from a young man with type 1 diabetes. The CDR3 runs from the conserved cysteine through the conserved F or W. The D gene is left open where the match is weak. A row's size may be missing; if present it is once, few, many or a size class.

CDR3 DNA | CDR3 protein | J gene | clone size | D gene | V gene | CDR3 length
TGTGCCAGCAGTTACTCGACGGGCGACACTGAAGCTTTCTTT | CASSYSTGDTEAFF | TRBJ1-1 | few | . | TRBV6-6 | 14
TGTGCCAGCAGCGTACAGGGGTCGAACTACGAGCAGTACTTC | CASSVQGSNYEQYF | TRBJ2-7 | few | . | TRBV9 | 14
TGTGCCACCAGCAGAGACCCTGGTGGGGCCAACGTCCTGACTTTC | CATSRDPGGANVLTF | TRBJ2-6 | . | . | TRBV15 | 15
TGTGCCAGCAGCTTAACCCAGCCCCAGCATTTT | CASSLTQPQHF | TRBJ1-5 | . | . | TRBV11-1 | 11
TGTGCCAGCAGCTTGCAGGGGGCCTTAAACAATGAGCAGTTCTTC | CASSLQGALNNEQFF | TRBJ2-1 | . | TRBD1 | TRBV7-2 | 15
TGTGCCAGCAGCTCCCTCAGGGGAAATACTGAAGCTTTCTTT | CASSSLRGNTEAFF | TRBJ1-1 | . | . | TRBV7-9 | 14
TGTGCCAGCAGCCCCTGGACAGGGCAAGAGACCCAGTACTTC | CASSPWTGQETQYF | TRBJ2-5 | . | TRBD1 | TRBV7-9 | 14
TGTGCCAGCAGCCCTACGGGCGGGGGCCTCACAGATACGCAGTATTTT | CASSPTGGGLTDTQYF | TRBJ2-3 | few | . | TRBV11-2 | 16
TGTGCCAGCGGAACAGGACAAAAACTGTTTTTT | CASGTGQKLFF | TRBJ1-4 | . | . | TRBV27 | 11
TGTGCCAGCAGCCTCGGGGGACAGGGGTTCGCTGGAAACACCATATATTTT | CASSLGGQGFAGNTIYF | TRBJ1-3 | . | TRBD1 | TRBV9 | 17
TGTGCCAGCAGTTCTAATTCACCCCTCCACTTT | CASSSNSPLHF | TRBJ1-6 | few | . | TRBV27 | 11
TGCAGCGTGGCAGGGGAGGAGACCGGGGAGCTGTTTTTT | CSVAGEETGELFF | TRBJ2-2 | . | . | TRBV29-1 | 13
TGTGCCATCAGTGAGTCAAGGGAGCAGTACTTC | CAISESREQYF | TRBJ2-7 | few | . | TRBV10-3 | 11
TGCGCCAGCAGCTTGGGGTCTGGGGCCAACGTCCTGACTTTC | CASSLGSGANVLTF | TRBJ2-6 | few | . | TRBV5-1 | 14
TGTGCCAGCAGTGGCAGGAACTATGGCTACACCTTC | CASSGRNYGYTF | TRBJ1-2 | few | . | TRBV27 | 12
TGCGCCAGCAGCTTAGGACTTACGAACTATGGCTACACCTTC | CASSLGLTNYGYTF | TRBJ1-2 | few | . | TRBV5-1 | 14
TGTGCCAGCAGTTTATACAGGGGAGATACGCAGTATTTT | CASSLYRGDTQYF | TRBJ2-3 | . | TRBD1 | TRBV27 | 13
TGCGCCAGCAGCCAAGATTCCAATCGGAGGGCTTTGAACTCACCCCTCCACTTT | CASSQDSNRRALNSPLHF | TRBJ1-6 | . | . | TRBV4-3 | 18
TGTGCCAGCAGTGTTGGGCAGTCCTACAATGAGCAGTTCTTC | CASSVGQSYNEQFF | TRBJ2-1 | . | . | TRBV2 | 14
TGTGCCAGTAGTACCTCAGACCAAGAGACCCAGTACTTC | CASSTSDQETQYF | TRBJ2-5 | . | . | TRBV19 | 13
TGTGCCAGCAGTCCCTCATCCTCTGGGGCCAACGTCCTGACTTTC | CASSPSSSGANVLTF | TRBJ2-6 | few | . | TRBV28 | 15
TGCGCCAGCAGCTTGGAAGGGACCGTGAACACTGAAGCTTTCTTT | CASSLEGTVNTEAFF | TRBJ1-1 | . | . | TRBV5-1 | 15
TGCGCCAGCGCACGAACCGACCAAGAGACCCAGTACTTC | CASARTDQETQYF | TRBJ2-5 | few | . | TRBV4-3 | 13
TGTGCCAGCAGCTTTAGACAGGGGGGCGCTGAAGCTTTCTTT | CASSFRQGGAEAFF | TRBJ1-1 | . | TRBD1 | TRBV5-8 | 14
TGTGCCAGCTCACGCGAAGATACGCAGTATTTT | CASSREDTQYF | TRBJ2-3 | few | . | TRBV18 | 11
TGCGCCAGCAGCGACTCCGGGACAGGGAATTACGAGCAGTACTTC | CASSDSGTGNYEQYF | TRBJ2-7 | few | TRBD1 | TRBV5-1 | 15
TGTGCCAGCAGTGAAGGGCCCGGCTATGGCTACACCTTC | CASSEGPGYGYTF | TRBJ1-2 | few | . | TRBV6-1 | 13
TGTGCCAGCAGGCGGGATAAAGAGACCCAGTACTTC | CASRRDKETQYF | TRBJ2-5 | few | . | TRBV5-4 | 12
TGTGCCTGCCATCGGACTAGCGCAGATACGCAGTATTTT | CACHRTSADTQYF | TRBJ2-3 | . | TRBD2 | TRBV30 | 13
TGTGCCAGCAGTGCCTTCGCCGGGGAGCTGTTTTTT | CASSAFAGELFF | TRBJ2-2 | . | . | TRBV25-1 | 12